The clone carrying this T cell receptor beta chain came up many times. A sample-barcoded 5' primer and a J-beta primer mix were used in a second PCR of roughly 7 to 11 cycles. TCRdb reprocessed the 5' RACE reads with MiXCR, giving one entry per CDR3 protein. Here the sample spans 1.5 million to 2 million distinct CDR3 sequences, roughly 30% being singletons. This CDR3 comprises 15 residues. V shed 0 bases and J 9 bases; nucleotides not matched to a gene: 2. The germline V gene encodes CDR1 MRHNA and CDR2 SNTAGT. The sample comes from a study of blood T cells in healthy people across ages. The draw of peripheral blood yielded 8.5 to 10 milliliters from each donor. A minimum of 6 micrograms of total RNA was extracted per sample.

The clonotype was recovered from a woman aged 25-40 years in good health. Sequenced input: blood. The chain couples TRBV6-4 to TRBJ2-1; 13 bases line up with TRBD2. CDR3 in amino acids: CASSDSTSGGAEQFF. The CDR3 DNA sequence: TGTGCCAGCAGTGACTCAACTAGCGGGGGGGCTGAGCAGTTCTTC.